Presented here are 30 T cell receptor beta chains from one specimen sequenced in a study of T cell repertoires in cytomegalovirus infection. In TCRdb, the reads were re-called with MiXCR into one record per CDR3 protein. The table has around 530,000 distinct CDR3 sequences, approximately 16% seen once. Sequenced material: CD8+ T cells from PBMCs. The origin of the receptors is a human donor in good health (CMV status not recorded). Some clones in this sample may be carry-over from other donors' samples.

The table lists this clonotype with a few counts. The chain joins TRBV5-6 to TRBJ2-7; D not resolved. The CDR3 runs to 16 residues. Germline V gene sequence: CDR1 SGHDT, CDR2 YYEEEE. V was cut by 4 bases and J by 0 bases, with 17 bases left in between. CDR3 in amino acids: CASSPRRSPSSYEQYF. The CDR3 coding sequence is TGTGCCAGCAGCCCCCGGCGATCACCGAGCTCCTACGAGCAGTACTTC.

This chain connects TRBV20-1 to TRBJ2-2; TRBD1 or TRBD2 may be the D gene (5 bases each). V was cut by 4 bases and J by 2 bases, with 8 bases left in between. The CDR3 consists of 13 residues. The germline CDR1 and CDR2 sequences are DFQATT and SNEGSKA (reference sequence). CDR3: CSAMGPNTGELFF. The CDR3 region has the DNA TGCAGTGCTATGGGACCAAACACCGGGGAGCTGTTTTTT.

This clonotype has only a few counts. The chain combines TRBV7-9 with TRBJ2-2; D uncertain. CDR3 size: 17 residues. The germline gives CDR1 SEHNR, CDR2 FQNEAQ (reference sequence). Trimming removed 5 bases at V and 1 base at J, with 17 bases between. CDR3 nucleotides: TGTGCCAGCAGCCAAGTCCTATGGCATTTGAACACCGGGGAGCTGTTTTTT. It encodes CASSQVLWHLNTGELFF.

The rearrangement uses TRBV6-4 and TRBJ1-5, with a tentative D call TRBD1 (6 bases). CDR1 and CDR2 from the germline V gene are MRHNA and SNTAGT. This CDR3 is 16 amino acids long. V shed 6 bases and J shed 0 bases, with 15 bases lying between them. The CDR3 DNA follows: TGTGCCAGCAGAAGCCGGGACACTTATAGCAATCAGCCCCAGCATTTT. The encoded protein is CASRSRDTYSNQPQHF.

This clonotype was counted only a few times. The J gene is TRBJ2-7, the V gene TRBV3-1; 15 bases are a match to TRBD2. Germline values: CDR1 LGHDT, CDR2 YNNKEL (reference sequence). There are 16 residues in the CDR3. V gave up 6 bases and J gave up 3 bases; unmatched junction bases: 6. DNA for the CDR3: TGTGCCAGCAGTTGGGGACTAGCGGGAGGTAGCTACGAGCAGTACTTC. This translates into CASSWGLAGGSYEQYF.

This clonotype was found a few times. The V gene is TRBV7-9, the J gene TRBJ2-7; weak D call: TRBD2 (6 bases). V was shortened by 5 bases and J by 3 bases, with 8 bases between the two germline ends. The CDR3 is 12 residues long. Germline V gives CDR1 SEHNR, CDR2 FQNEAQ (reference sequence). CDR3 sequence: CASSASVYEQYF. Written as DNA, the CDR3 is TGTGCCAGCAGCGCTAGCGTCTACGAGCAGTACTTC.

The gene calls are TRBV5-6 and TRBJ2-7; D call uncertain. This CDR3 contains 13 residues. V dropped 9 bases and J dropped 0 bases, with 13 bases sitting between them. Germline values: CDR1 SGHDT, CDR2 YYEEEE. CDR3 protein: CATTDGSSYEQYF. CDR3 DNA: TGTGCCACTACGGACGGGTCCTCCTACGAGCAGTACTTC.

This clonotype was picked up many times. The chain carries TRBV10-1 and TRBJ2-7; 9 nucleotides align to TRBD1. From germline, CDR1 is WNHNN and CDR2 SYGVQD (reference sequence). This CDR3 region has 14 residues. The junction had 6 bases not matched to a gene; V was cut back by 6 bases and J by 3 bases. The CDR3 nucleotides read TGCGCCAGCAGCAGGACAGGGGTACTCTACGAGCAGTACTTC. This translates into CASSRTGVLYEQYF.

This clonotype was detected many times. This rearrangement joins TRBV28 to TRBJ1-3; D may be TRBD1 (5 bases). The length of the CDR3 is 15 residues. CDR1 and CDR2 from the germline V gene are MDHEN and SYDVKM. The V and J ends lost 5 bases and 2 bases respectively, with 13 bases between them. In DNA form, the CDR3 reads TGTGCCAGCAGTCCGCTCGGGACTGCTGGAAACACCATATATTTT. It codes for CASSPLGTAGNTIYF.

This clonotype was observed many times. This rearrangement joins TRBV7-8 to TRBJ1-5; D is undetermined. V lost 1 base to trimming and J lost 0 bases, with 7 bases between them. Germline lookup yields CDR1 SGHVS and CDR2 FQNEAQ. The CDR3 totals 15 residues. This CDR3 reads CASSLVTYSNQPQHF. The DNA for the CDR3 is TGTGCCAGCAGCTTAGTGACTTATAGCAATCAGCCCCAGCATTTT.

This clonotype was seen only a few times. The genes are TRBV19 and TRBJ2-2; D call uncertain. The CDR3 has 14 amino acids. Deletions cut 2 bases from V and 1 base from J, with 5 bases between. CDR1 and CDR2 from the germline V gene are LNHDA and SQIVND (reference sequence). This CDR3 reads CASSIKKNTGELFF. CDR3 coding DNA: TGTGCCAGTAGTATAAAGAAGAACACCGGGGAGCTGTTTTTT.

The chain has TRBV7-9 and TRBJ1-1, with no clear D. The CDR3 is 11 amino acids. Trimming removed 10 bases from V and 6 bases from J, with 12 bases in between. Per germline, CDR1 SEHNR and CDR2 FQNEAQ (reference sequence). The DNA for the CDR3 is TGTGCCACCAACATTCCCGCTGAAGCTTTCTTT. Residues: CATNIPAEAFF.

The V call is TRBV4-1, the J call TRBJ2-3, with no clear D. The germline V and J ends were trimmed by 5 bases and 4 bases, with 13 bases remaining between them. Looked up from germline, CDR1 is MGHRA and CDR2 is YSYEKL. This CDR3 is 14 amino acids long. The CDR3 region is CASSSTGSSDTQYF. Here the CDR3 DNA reads TGCGCCAGCAGCTCGACTGGTTCATCAGATACGCAGTATTTT.

The chain combines TRBV20-1 with TRBJ2-1; TRBD2 agrees at 12 bases. After removal of 4 bases from V and 3 bases from J, the junction contained 16 bases not matched to a gene. This CDR3 contains 19 residues. The germline gives CDR1 DFQATT, CDR2 SNEGSKA (reference sequence). As DNA, the CDR3 is TGCAGTGCTACGGAAGTCGGCCTAGCGGGAGGGCCGGGCTACAATGAGCAGTTCTTC. It encodes CSATEVGLAGGPGYNEQFF.

On this clonotype itself: At one end the junction does not follow the germline gene, possibly because of a read error. The CDR3 spells CVSTSGTSYEQYF. The CDR3 DNA reads TGTGTCAGCACGAGCGGGACATCCTACGAGCAGTACTTC. The rearrangement uses TRBV28 and TRBJ2-7, with a tentative D call TRBD2 (7 bases). This CDR3 spans 13 amino acids. CDR1 is MDHEN and CDR2 is SYDVKM in the germline V gene.

The chain is built from TRBV11-3 and TRBJ2-3; the D gene is possibly TRBD1 (6 bases). V lost 1 base, J lost 6 bases, and 8 bases lay in between. Per the germline V gene, CDR1 is SGHNT and CDR2 is YENEEA. This CDR3 is built from 13 residues. CDR3 coding DNA: TGTGCCAGCAGCTTAGTAACAGGGGATACGCAGTATTTT. Its protein product is CASSLVTGDTQYF.

In this sample, this clonotype turned up many times. This chain uses TRBV7-9 with TRBJ2-3; 10 bases are shared with TRBD2. Germline V gene lookup returns CDR1 SEHNR and CDR2 FQNEAQ (reference sequence). With 5 bases clipped from V and 6 bases from J, the junction kept 14 bases outside the gene matches. The CDR3 has 17 residues. The CDR3 DNA follows: TGTGCCAGCAGCGCTCGACTAGCGGGCCCAGGGGGCGATACGCAGTATTTT. Protein: CASSARLAGPGGDTQYF.

This clonotype came up a few times. The chain is built from TRBV13 and TRBJ1-1; TRBD1 is a possible D gene (5 bases). The germline V gene encodes CDR1 PRHDT and CDR2 FYEKMQ (reference sequence). V lost 4 bases to trimming and J lost 10 bases, with 13 bases between them. CDR3 size: 12 residues. The CDR3 spells CASSSDQGAAFF. The CDR3 region has the DNA TGTGCCAGCAGCTCCGATCAGGGTGCAGCTTTCTTT.

This clonotype was found many times. J is TRBJ2-7 and V is TRBV19; the match to TRBD1 covers 10 bases. The germline V gene encodes CDR1 LNHDA and CDR2 SQIVND (reference sequence). CDR3 length equals 16 residues. J gave up 0 bases and V 5 bases, and 7 bases lay outside the gene matches. CDR3 nucleotides: TGTGCCAGTAGTCCCGGGACAGGGGCTTACTCCTACGAGCAGTACTTC. Protein sequence: CASSPGTGAYSYEQYF.

This clonotype was seen a few times. The genes are TRBV29-1 and TRBJ2-2; D possibly corresponds to TRBD2 (5 bases). Deletions cut 2 bases from V and 7 bases from J, with 11 bases between. CDR1 and CDR2 (germline): SQVTM, ANQGSEA. CDR3 length equals 13 residues. CDR3: CSVEWELGGELFF. The CDR3 DNA follows: TGCAGCGTTGAATGGGAGTTGGGCGGGGAGCTGTTTTTT.

This clonotype appeared many times. The J gene is TRBJ2-3, the V gene TRBV7-9; no definite D call. CDR1 is SEHNR, CDR2 FQNEAQ, per germline (reference sequence). CDR3 length: 15 residues. Trimming took 5 bases from V and 2 from J, leaving 14 bases between them. CDR3 DNA sequence: TGTGCCAGCAGCCAGAAGGAACTAAACACAGATACGCAGTATTTT. Translation gives CASSQKELNTDTQYF.

This clonotype was found many times. The chain joins TRBV6-6 to TRBJ2-3, with 11 bases that match TRBD2. V dropped 5 bases and J dropped 3; count of bases not matched to a gene: 7. The CDR3 consists of 16 residues. Germline V gives CDR1 MNHNY, CDR2 SVGAGI (reference sequence). For the CDR3, the DNA is TGTGCCAGCAGTCTACTGACTAGCGGGGTTACAGATACGCAGTATTTT. It specifies CASSLLTSGVTDTQYF.

V gene TRBV24-1 combines with J gene TRBJ1-5; no clear D. Per the germline V gene, CDR1 is KGHDR and CDR2 is SFDVKD. The CDR3 length is 13 residues. Deletions cut 9 bases from V and 5 bases from J, with 13 bases between. DNA for the CDR3: TGTGCCACCTCGACCCATCCCGATCAGCCCCAGCATTTT. This sequence encodes CATSTHPDQPQHF.

The table lists this clonotype with many counts. The CDR3 loop reads CASSRTAAYQPQHF. DNA of the CDR3: TGTGCCAGTAGTCGGACAGCCGCCTATCAGCCCCAGCATTTT. V usage is TRBV19 and J usage is TRBJ1-5; D might be TRBD1 (6 bases). Germline CDR1 LNHDA, CDR2 SQIVND (reference sequence). This CDR3 comprises 14 residues. The V and J ends lost 5 bases and 5 bases respectively, with 13 bases between them.

As for this clonotype: A read error may explain this, as a much larger clone is one base away. The CDR3 bases are TGTGCCAGCGGTTTAGAGGTTAGTTACACTGAAGCTTTCTTT. This encodes CASGLEVSYTEAFF. The J gene is TRBJ1-1, the V gene TRBV27; D is unclear. CDR1 MNHEY and CDR2 SMNVEV come from the germline V gene (reference sequence). This CDR3 contains 14 residues.

The chain carries TRBV2 and TRBJ2-1; TRBD1 matches 9 bases. This CDR3 comprises 14 residues. The V gene end was trimmed by 8 bases and the J gene end by 2 bases; junction bases not matched to a gene: 4. The germline V gene encodes CDR1 SNHLY and CDR2 FYNNEI. This CDR3 reads CASVGQGPYNEQFF. CDR3 nucleotides: TGTGCCAGCGTCGGACAGGGGCCCTACAATGAGCAGTTCTTC. Together with reference TRBV2 and TRBJ2-1, the CDR3 gives the full variable domain: EPEVTQTPSHQVTQMGQEVILRCVPISNHLYFYWYRQILGQKVEFLVSFYNNEISEKSEIFDDQFSVERPDGSNFTLKIRSTKLEDSAMYFCASVGQGPYNEQFFGPGTRLTVL.

This clonotype has a handful of counts. This chain uses TRBV5-1 with TRBJ2-1, with 10 bases lining up with TRBD2. Germline V gene data show CDR1 as SGHRS and CDR2 as YFSETQ. The CDR3 is 15 residues long. The V gene end was trimmed by 3 bases and the J gene end by 4 bases; junction bases not matched to a gene: 4. The CDR3 nucleotides read TGCGCCAGCAGCTGGACTAGCGGATTTTACAATGAGCAGTTCTTC. Translated: CASSWTSGFYNEQFF.

This clonotype has only a few counts. The rearrangement links TRBV20-1 to TRBJ2-1, with a weak D call TRBD1 (6 bases). CDR3 size: 14 residues. The V gene's germline CDR1 is DFQATT and CDR2 SNEGSKA (reference sequence). Trimming took 3 bases from V and 2 from J, leaving 11 bases between them. This chain's CDR3 is CSARSGDPYNEQFF. The CDR3 region has the DNA TGCAGTGCTAGGTCAGGGGACCCCTACAATGAGCAGTTCTTC.

This clonotype was recorded many times. The chain links TRBV7-6 to TRBJ1-1, with D perhaps matching TRBD1 (5 bases). With 5 bases removed from V and 0 bases from J, the gap between germline ends came to 13 bases. CDR1 is SGHVS and CDR2 is FNYEAQ in the germline V gene. The CDR3 is made up of 15 amino acids. The chain's CDR3 is CASSQGGYMNTEAFF. The CDR3 DNA reads as TGTGCCAGCAGCCAGGGTGGGTACATGAACACTGAAGCTTTCTTT.

Ten or more counts support this clonotype. The chain carries TRBV7-6 and TRBJ1-4; 8 positions match TRBD1. From germline, CDR1 is SGHVS and CDR2 FNYEAQ. The CDR3 totals 16 residues. V was pared by 5 bases and J by 1 base, with 6 bases of the junction left unmatched. DNA of the CDR3: TGTGCCAGCAGCCCCGGACAGGGAGGAACTAATGAAAAACTGTTTTTT. It codes for CASSPGQGGTNEKLFF.